This passage covers 8 T cell receptor beta chains from one sample sequenced in a study of cytomegalovirus exposure and HLA in healthy donors. PCR used 60 Vbeta primers and 13 Jbeta primers. The method was immunoSEQ multiplex PCR; TCRdb's version includes in-frame clones alone and lacks a portion of them. The sample includes roughly 180,000 clones, around 80% of them seen just once. Specimen: PBMCs. The source is a man aged 40-49 years in good health and CMV-seronegative.

The chain combines TRBV28 with TRBJ2-7; 8 bases line up with TRBD1. With V trimmed by 5 bases and J by 2 bases, 11 bases remained unmatched. The germline gives CDR1 MDHEN, CDR2 SYDVKM. The CDR3 runs to 16 residues. The CDR3 here is CASSPDRGAGTYEQYF. The DNA of the CDR3 is TGTGCCAGCAGTCCCGACAGGGGCGCTGGGACCTACGAGCAGTACTTC.

CDR3 in amino acids: CASSQESTDTQYF. As DNA, the CDR3 is TGTGCCAGCAGCCAAGAGAGTACAGATACGCAGTATTTT. This chain uses TRBV4-2 with TRBJ2-3; D remains ambiguous. The CDR3 spans 13 residues. CDR1 LGHNA and CDR2 YNFKEQ come from the germline V gene. V lost 0 bases to trimming and J lost 3 bases, with 4 bases between them.

This clone was observed a few times. The chain is built from TRBV6-5 and TRBJ1-5; D is perhaps TRBD1 (6 bases). V was shortened by 5 bases and J by 4 bases, with 15 bases between the two germline ends. The CDR3 has 15 residues. The V gene's germline CDR1 is MNHEY and CDR2 SVGAGI. The CDR3 sequence: CASSPRGRGNQPQHF. Written as DNA, the CDR3 is TGTGCCAGCAGTCCCCGGGGGCGGGGGAATCAGCCCCAGCATTTT.

The chain uses TRBV6-6 and TRBJ2-7, with 8 bases that match TRBD2. Germline V lookup: CDR1 MNHNY, CDR2 SVGAGI (reference sequence). The CDR3 totals 15 residues. V shed 7 bases and J 5 bases; nucleotides not matched to a gene: 13. CDR3 sequence reads: CASTLIDGRANEQYF. The CDR3 DNA follows: TGTGCCAGCACCCTAATTGACGGGAGGGCAAACGAGCAGTACTTC.

This chain links TRBV28 with TRBJ2-7; TRBD1 is a possible D gene (6 bases). The CDR3 spans 13 residues. Between the trimmed V and J ends, which lost 6 bases and 4 bases, there was a span of 13 bases. The germline gives CDR1 MDHEN, CDR2 SYDVKM. In nucleotides, the CDR3 is TGTGCCAGCAGGACGACAGGAGTTTACGAGCAGTACTTC. This sequence encodes CASRTTGVYEQYF.

The chain is built from TRBV6-6 and TRBJ2-1; possible D gene TRBD1, 5 bases. Trimming shortened V by 2 bases and J by 6 bases, and 11 bases separated the two germline ends. Germline V gene data show CDR1 as MNHNY and CDR2 as SVGAGI (reference sequence). The CDR3 is 14 residues long. The CDR3 protein is CASSYPDRGNEQFF. For the CDR3, the DNA is TGTGCCAGCAGTTACCCCGACAGAGGCAATGAGCAGTTCTTC.

The rearrangement joins TRBV6-5 to TRBJ2-2, with D uncertain. V was clipped by 0 bases and J by 0 bases, with 5 bases between them. The CDR3 is made up of 15 amino acids. Germline V CDR1 and CDR2: MNHEY, SVGAGI. In DNA form, the CDR3 reads TGTGCCAGCAGTTACTCGTCTACGAACACCGGGGAGCTGTTTTTT. It translates to CASSYSSTNTGELFF.

The chain links TRBV29-1 to TRBJ1-5, with no clear D. This CDR3 is 13 amino acids long. CDR1 and CDR2 from the germline V gene are SQVTM and ANQGSEA. V lost 4 bases and J 2 bases, leaving 9 bases between the germline ends. CDR3 amino acids: CSVVEVGNQPQHF. CDR3 nucleotides: TGCAGCGTTGTCGAGGTTGGCAATCAGCCCCAGCATTTT.